The clone carrying this TCR beta chain was found once. V lost 1 base, J lost 8 bases, and 18 bases lay in between. This CDR3 contains 16 residues. Germline loops: CDR1 SGHRS, CDR2 YFSETQ. This record belongs to a study of cytomegalovirus exposure and HLA in healthy donors. Across the whole study: Around 76% of 398 genotyped donors fell in the Caucasian-associated ancestry cluster.

The primer mix had 60 Vbeta and 13 Jbeta primers. Data came from immunoSEQ multiplex PCR; TCRdb stores just in-frame clones and leaves some out. Of nearly 200,000 clones in the sample, roughly four fifths were seen once. This TCR was recovered from a woman between 45 and 65 years old in good health and CMV-seropositive. The sample taken for sequencing was PBMCs. This chain uses TRBV5-1 with TRBJ1-4; D possibly corresponds to TRBD1 (6 bases). Here the CDR3 DNA reads TGCGCCAGCAGCTTGCAAAACGGGGGGCGCGGAGAAAAACTGTTTTTT. Translated: CASSLQNGGRGEKLFF.